This T cell receptor (beta chain) was identified during a study of blood T cell repertoires in COVID-19. Overall study context: The origin of the acute and convalescent COVID-19 samples was the United States, Italy and Spain. PBMCs, B-cell-depleted T cells, or T cells were the source of the cDNA or gDNA that made up the material.

Original methodology: Estimates of nucleated cell counts were drawn from the amplification of reference gene primers. Only in-frame clones appear in the TCRdb table, and some are missing; sequencing was by immunoSEQ multiplex PCR. The DNA was the basis for D and trimming; V, J and clone size are from that table. The sample carries 100,000 to 120,000 clones, about 88% recorded once. CDR1 and CDR2 (germline): MDHEN, SYDVKM. This CDR3 is 17 amino acids long. V shed 6 bases and J 3 bases; nucleotides not matched to a gene: 13. The chain is built from TRBV28 and TRBJ1-5; 8 bases align to TRBD1. The clonotype was recovered from a woman in her seventies who had recovered from COVID-19. Sequences were obtained from peripheral blood. The CDR3 region has the DNA TGTGCCAGCAGGCCCCGGACAGGGTACGGAAACAATCAGCCCCAGCATTTT. This translates into CASRPRTGYGNNQPQHF.